The 8 T cell receptor beta chains below all came from one sample that was sequenced in a study of T cell responses to AZD1222 COVID-19 vaccine. Repertoires were generated with immunoSEQ multiplex PCR, while TCRdb's copy carries only in-frame clones and drops some. The data hold about 140,000 clones, with about 92% observed a single time. Sequences were derived from peripheral blood, sampled on day 0 of AZD1222 vaccination. Receptors originate from an adult in good health.

This sequence joins TRBV2 and TRBJ1-2, with D perhaps TRBD1 (6 bases). The length of the CDR3 is 14 residues. V was trimmed by 4 bases and J by 4 bases, leaving 13 bases between them. Germline CDR1 SNHLY, CDR2 FYNNEI. The CDR3 region is CASSVQGPSYGYTF. The DNA of the CDR3 is TGTGCCAGCAGTGTCCAGGGGCCTAGCTATGGCTACACCTTC.

This chain links TRBV30 with TRBJ1-1; TRBD1 aligns across 7 bases. V lost 4 bases and J lost 5; bases outside the gene matches: 4. Germline V gene data show CDR1 as GTSNPN and CDR2 as SVGIG (reference sequence). The CDR3 is 12 amino acids. DNA of the CDR3: TGTGCCTGGATTCGACAGGGTACTGAAGCTTTCTTT. Its protein product is CAWIRQGTEAFF.

The chain carries TRBV5-4 and TRBJ1-1, with unresolved D. The V gene lost 4 bases and the J gene lost 7 bases, with 11 bases spanning the gap. The CDR3 is made up of 12 amino acids. Germline-derived CDR1 and CDR2 are SGHNT and YYREEE (reference sequence). The CDR3 here is CASSQGQVEAFF. CDR3 coding DNA: TGTGCCAGCAGCCAAGGTCAGGTTGAAGCTTTCTTT. Complete variable domain (other parts from reference TRBV5-4 and TRBJ1-1): ETGVTQSPTHLIKTRGQQVTLRCSSQSGHNTVSWYQQALGQGPQFIFQYYREEENGRGNFPPRFSGLQFPNYSSELNVNALELDDSALYLCASSQGQVEAFFGQGTRLTVV.

The chain links TRBV24-1 to TRBJ2-1; 7 bases match TRBD1. Germline CDR1 reads KGHDR; CDR2 reads SFDVKD. V lost 3 bases to trimming and J lost 0 bases; unmatched junction nucleotides: 7. The CDR3 is 17 residues long. CDR3 sequence reads: CATSDRDSLSSYNEQFF. Here the CDR3 DNA reads TGTGCCACCAGTGATCGGGACAGCCTAAGCTCCTACAATGAGCAGTTCTTC.

The rearrangement links TRBV6-5 to TRBJ2-6, with D possibly TRBD1 on 5 matching bases. There are 14 residues in the CDR3. V lost 7 bases to trimming and J lost 4 bases, with 11 bases between them. The V gene's germline CDR1 is MNHEY and CDR2 SVGAGI. DNA for the CDR3: TGTGCCAGCATTGGGGCCCGGGGGGCCAACGTCCTGACTTTC. This sequence encodes CASIGARGANVLTF.

The chain uses TRBV11-3 and TRBJ2-7; 11 bases fit TRBD2. This CDR3 is built from 15 residues. CDR1 and CDR2 (germline): SGHNT, YENEEA. V lost 3 bases and J lost 1; bases outside the gene matches: 2. The CDR3 protein is CASSFSGGASYEQYF. In DNA form, the CDR3 reads TGTGCCAGCAGCTTTAGCGGGGGGGCATCCTACGAGCAGTACTTC.

This chain joins TRBV6-4 and TRBJ2-7, with D perhaps given as TRBD1 or TRBD2 (5 bases each). The CDR3 extends over 14 amino acids. The germline V gene encodes CDR1 MRHNA and CDR2 SNTAGT. V was cut by 3 bases and J by 3 bases, with 12 bases left in between. CDR3: CASSEPGTYYEQYF. Here the CDR3 DNA reads TGTGCCAGCAGTGAACCGGGGACGTACTACGAGCAGTACTTC.

V is TRBV30 and J is TRBJ2-1; 7 bases fit TRBD2. Germline CDR1 GTSNPN, CDR2 SVGIG (reference sequence). The CDR3 has 12 residues. The V gene end was trimmed by 2 bases and the J gene end by 8 bases; junction bases not matched to a gene: 3. The DNA of the CDR3 is TGTGCCTGGAGTCGACTAGCCGATGAGCAGTTCTTC. This codes for CAWSRLADEQFF.